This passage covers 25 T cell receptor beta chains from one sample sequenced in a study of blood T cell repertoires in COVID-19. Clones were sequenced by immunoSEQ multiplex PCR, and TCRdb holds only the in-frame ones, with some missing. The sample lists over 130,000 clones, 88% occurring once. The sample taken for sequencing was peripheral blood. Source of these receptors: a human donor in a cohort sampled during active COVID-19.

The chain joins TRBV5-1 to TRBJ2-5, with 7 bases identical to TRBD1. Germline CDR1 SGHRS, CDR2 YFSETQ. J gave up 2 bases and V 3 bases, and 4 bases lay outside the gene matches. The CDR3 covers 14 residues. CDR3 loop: CASSYLTGQETQYF. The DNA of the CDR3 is TGCGCCAGCAGCTACCTGACAGGGCAAGAGACCCAGTACTTC.

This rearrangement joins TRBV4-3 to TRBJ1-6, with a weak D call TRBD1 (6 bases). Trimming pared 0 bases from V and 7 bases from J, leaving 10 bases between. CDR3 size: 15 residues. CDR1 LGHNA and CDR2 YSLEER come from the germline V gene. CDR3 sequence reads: CASSQEAGANSPLHF. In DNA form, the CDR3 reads TGCGCCAGCAGCCAAGAGGCAGGGGCAAATTCACCCCTCCACTTT.

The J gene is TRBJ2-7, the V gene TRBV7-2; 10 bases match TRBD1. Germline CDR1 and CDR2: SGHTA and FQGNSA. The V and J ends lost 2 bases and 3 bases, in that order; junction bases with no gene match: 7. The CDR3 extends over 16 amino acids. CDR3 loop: CASSLMGQGTVYEQYF. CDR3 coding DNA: TGTGCCAGCAGCTTAATGGGACAGGGGACCGTCTACGAGCAGTACTTC.

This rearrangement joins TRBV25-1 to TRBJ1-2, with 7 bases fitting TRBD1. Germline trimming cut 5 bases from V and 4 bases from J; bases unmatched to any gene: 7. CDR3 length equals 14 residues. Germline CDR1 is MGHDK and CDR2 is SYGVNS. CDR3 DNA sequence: TGTGCCAGCAGTCCGACAGGGTCCTTCTATGGCTACACCTTC. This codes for CASSPTGSFYGYTF.

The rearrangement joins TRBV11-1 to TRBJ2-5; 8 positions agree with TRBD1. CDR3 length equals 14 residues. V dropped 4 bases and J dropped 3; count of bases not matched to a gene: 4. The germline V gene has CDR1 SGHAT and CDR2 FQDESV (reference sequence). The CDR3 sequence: CASSSNRGEETQYF. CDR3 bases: TGTGCCAGCAGCTCGAACAGGGGGGAAGAGACCCAGTACTTC.

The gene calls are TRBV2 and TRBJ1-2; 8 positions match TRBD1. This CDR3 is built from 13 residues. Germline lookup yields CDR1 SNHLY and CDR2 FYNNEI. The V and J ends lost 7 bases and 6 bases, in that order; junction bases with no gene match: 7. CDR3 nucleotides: TGTGCCAGCACCTATGACAGGGGAGATGGCTACACCTTC. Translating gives CASTYDRGDGYTF.

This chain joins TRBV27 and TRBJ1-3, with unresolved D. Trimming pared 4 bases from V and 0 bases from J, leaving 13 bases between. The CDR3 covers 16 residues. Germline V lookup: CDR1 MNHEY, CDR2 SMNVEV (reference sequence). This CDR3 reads CASSYSPPISGNTIYF. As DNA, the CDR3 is TGTGCCAGCAGTTATTCCCCCCCCATCTCTGGAAACACCATATATTTT.

CDR3 region: CASSLGQTRYEQYF. Written as DNA, the CDR3 is TGTGCCAGCAGTTTAGGACAGACGCGCTACGAGCAGTACTTC. This chain links TRBV28 with TRBJ2-7, with D possibly TRBD1 on 6 matching bases. Trimming took 2 bases from V and 3 from J, leaving 11 bases between them. Germline-derived CDR1 and CDR2 are MDHEN and SYDVKM. CDR3 size: 14 residues.

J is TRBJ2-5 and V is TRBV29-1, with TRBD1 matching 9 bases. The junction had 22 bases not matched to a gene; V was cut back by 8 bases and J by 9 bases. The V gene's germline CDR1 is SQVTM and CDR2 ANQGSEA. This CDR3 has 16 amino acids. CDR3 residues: CSFAYRTGDFFGAQYF. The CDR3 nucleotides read TGCAGCTTCGCTTATCGGACAGGGGACTTTTTCGGGGCCCAGTACTTC. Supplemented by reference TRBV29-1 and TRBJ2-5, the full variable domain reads SAVISQKPSRDICQRGTSLTIQCQVDSQVTMMFWYRQQPGQSLTLIATANQGSEATYESGFVIDKFPISRPNLTFSTLTVSNMSPEDSSIYLCSFAYRTGDFFGAQYFGPGTRLLVL.

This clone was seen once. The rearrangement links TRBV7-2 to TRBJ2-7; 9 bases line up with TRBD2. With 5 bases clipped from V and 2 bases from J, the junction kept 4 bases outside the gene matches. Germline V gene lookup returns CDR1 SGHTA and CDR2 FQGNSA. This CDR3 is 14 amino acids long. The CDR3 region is CASSKRTSAYEQYF. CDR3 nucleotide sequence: TGTGCCAGCAGCAAAAGGACTAGCGCCTACGAGCAGTACTTC.

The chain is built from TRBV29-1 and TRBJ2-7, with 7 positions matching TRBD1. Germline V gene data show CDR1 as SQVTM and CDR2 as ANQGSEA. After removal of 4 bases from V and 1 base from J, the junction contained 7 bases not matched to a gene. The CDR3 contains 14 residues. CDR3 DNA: TGCAGCGTTGCGGGTGGACAGGATTCCTACGAGCAGTACTTC. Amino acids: CSVAGGQDSYEQYF.

The CDR3 region is CASSQSVGRRPHQPQHF. The CDR3 nucleotides read TGTGCCAGCAGCCAATCTGTAGGGCGGAGGCCTCATCAGCCCCAGCATTTT. V and J are TRBV16 and TRBJ1-5; D uncertain. The ends were cut back, 0 bases at V and 5 bases at J, with 17 bases in the middle. Germline CDR1 reads KGHSY; CDR2 reads FQNENV. The CDR3 loop spans 17 amino acids. The whole variable domain, filled in from reference TRBV16 and TRBJ1-5, reads GEEVAQTPKHLVRGEGQKAKLYCAPIKGHSYVFWYQQVLKNEFKFLISFQNENVFDETGMPKERFSAKCLPNSPCSLEIQATKLEDSAVYFCASSQSVGRRPHQPQHFGDGTRLSIL.

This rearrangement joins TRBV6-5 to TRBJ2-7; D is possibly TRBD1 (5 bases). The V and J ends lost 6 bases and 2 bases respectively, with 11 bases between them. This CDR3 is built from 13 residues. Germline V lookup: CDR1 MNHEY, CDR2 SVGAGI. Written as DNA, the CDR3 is TGTGCCAGCAGATTTACAGGAGCCTACGAGCAGTACTTC. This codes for CASRFTGAYEQYF.

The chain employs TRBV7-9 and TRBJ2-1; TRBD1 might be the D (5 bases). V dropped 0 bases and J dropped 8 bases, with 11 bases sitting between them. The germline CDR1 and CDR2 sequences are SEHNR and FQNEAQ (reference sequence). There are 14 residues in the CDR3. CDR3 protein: CASSLAGRGHEQFF. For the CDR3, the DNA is TGTGCCAGCAGCTTAGCAGGAAGGGGTCATGAGCAGTTCTTC.

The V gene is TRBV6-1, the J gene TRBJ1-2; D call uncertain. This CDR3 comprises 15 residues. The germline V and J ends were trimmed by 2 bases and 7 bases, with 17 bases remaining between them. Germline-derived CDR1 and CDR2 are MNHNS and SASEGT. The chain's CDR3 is CASSEYEGWARGYTF. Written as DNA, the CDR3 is TGTGCCAGCAGTGAATACGAGGGATGGGCACGTGGCTACACCTTC.

The CDR3 loop is CASGQNRGVNYGYTF. The DNA of the CDR3 is TGTGCCAGCGGCCAAAACAGGGGGGTGAACTATGGCTACACCTTC. The gene calls are TRBV21-1 and TRBJ1-2; TRBD1 is the table's D call, not checked against the DNA. TRBV21-1 is given as a pseudogene. The CDR3 consists of 15 residues.

The CDR3 bases are TGTGCCAGCAGTTTCGGGACAAAAGAGACCCAGTACTTC. This sequence encodes CASSFGTKETQYF. V is TRBV27 and J is TRBJ2-5, with D possibly being TRBD1 (6 bases). This CDR3 spans 13 amino acids. CDR1 and CDR2 (germline): MNHEY, SMNVEV (reference sequence). The ends were cut back, 3 bases at V and 3 bases at J, with 8 bases in the middle.

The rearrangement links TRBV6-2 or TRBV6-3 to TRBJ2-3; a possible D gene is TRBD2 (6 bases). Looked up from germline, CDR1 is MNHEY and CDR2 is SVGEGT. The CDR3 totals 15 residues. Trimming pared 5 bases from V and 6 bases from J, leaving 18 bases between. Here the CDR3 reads CASSQNPAGSDTQYF. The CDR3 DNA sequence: TGTGCCAGCAGTCAAAACCCGGCGGGGAGCGATACGCAGTATTTT.

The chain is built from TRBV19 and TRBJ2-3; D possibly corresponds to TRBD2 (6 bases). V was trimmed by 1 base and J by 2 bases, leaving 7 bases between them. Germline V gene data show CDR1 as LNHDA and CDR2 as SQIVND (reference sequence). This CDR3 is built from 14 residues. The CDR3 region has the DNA TGTGCCAGTAGTATAGTAGCGGACACAGATACGCAGTATTTT. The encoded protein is CASSIVADTDTQYF.

The CDR3 DNA is TGTGCCAGCAGCCCAGGATACGAGCAGTACTTC. It codes for CASSPGYEQYF. V and J are TRBV4-2 and TRBJ2-7; D is uncertain. The germline V and J ends were trimmed by 4 bases and 4 bases, with 5 bases remaining between them. The CDR3 totals 11 residues. Germline loops: CDR1 LGHNA, CDR2 YNFKEQ.

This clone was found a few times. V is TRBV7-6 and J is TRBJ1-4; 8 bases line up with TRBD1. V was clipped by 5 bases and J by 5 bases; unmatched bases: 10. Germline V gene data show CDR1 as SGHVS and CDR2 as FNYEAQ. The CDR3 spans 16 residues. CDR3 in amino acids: CASSHSLRTGNEKLFF. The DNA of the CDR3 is TGTGCCAGCAGCCACTCTCTCCGGACAGGGAATGAAAAACTGTTTTTT.

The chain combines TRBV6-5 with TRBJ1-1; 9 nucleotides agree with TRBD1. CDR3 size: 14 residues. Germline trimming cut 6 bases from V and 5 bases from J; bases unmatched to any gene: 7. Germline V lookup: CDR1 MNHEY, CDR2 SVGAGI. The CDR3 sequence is CASRETGGRTEAFF. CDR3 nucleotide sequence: TGTGCCAGCAGGGAGACAGGGGGGAGGACTGAAGCTTTCTTT.

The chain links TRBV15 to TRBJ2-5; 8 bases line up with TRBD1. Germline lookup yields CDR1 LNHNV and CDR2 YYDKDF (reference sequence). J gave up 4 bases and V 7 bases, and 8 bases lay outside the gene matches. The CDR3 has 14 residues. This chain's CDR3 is CATTSDRAVETQYF. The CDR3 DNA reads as TGTGCCACCACCTCGGACAGGGCAGTAGAGACCCAGTACTTC.

CDR3 region: CASSQVSFNQPQHF. The CDR3 coding sequence is TGTGCCAGCAGCCAAGTCAGTTTCAATCAGCCCCAGCATTTT. This chain uses TRBV4-2 with TRBJ1-5; no definite D call. Germline V gene sequence: CDR1 LGHNA, CDR2 YNFKEQ. The length of the CDR3 is 14 residues. The V gene lost 1 base and the J gene lost 3 bases, with 7 bases spanning the gap.

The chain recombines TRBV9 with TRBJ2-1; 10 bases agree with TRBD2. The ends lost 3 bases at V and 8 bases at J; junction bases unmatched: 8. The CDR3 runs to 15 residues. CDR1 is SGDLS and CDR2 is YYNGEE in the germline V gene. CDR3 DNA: TGTGCCAGCAGCGCCGGGACTAGCGCAGAGGATGAGCAGTTCTTC. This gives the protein CASSAGTSAEDEQFF.